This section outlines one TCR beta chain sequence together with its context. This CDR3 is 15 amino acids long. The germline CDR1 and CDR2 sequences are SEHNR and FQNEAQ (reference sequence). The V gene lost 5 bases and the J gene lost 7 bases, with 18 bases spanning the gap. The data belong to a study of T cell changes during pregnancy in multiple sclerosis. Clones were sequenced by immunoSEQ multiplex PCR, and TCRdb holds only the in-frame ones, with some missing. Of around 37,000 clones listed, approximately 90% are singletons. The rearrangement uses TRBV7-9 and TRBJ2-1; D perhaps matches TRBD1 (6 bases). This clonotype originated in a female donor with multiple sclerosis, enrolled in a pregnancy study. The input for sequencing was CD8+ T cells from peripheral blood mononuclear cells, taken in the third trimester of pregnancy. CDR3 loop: CASSPRGAGVNEQFF. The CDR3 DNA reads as TGTGCCAGCAGCCCCAGGGGCGCGGGTGTTAATGAGCAGTTCTTC.